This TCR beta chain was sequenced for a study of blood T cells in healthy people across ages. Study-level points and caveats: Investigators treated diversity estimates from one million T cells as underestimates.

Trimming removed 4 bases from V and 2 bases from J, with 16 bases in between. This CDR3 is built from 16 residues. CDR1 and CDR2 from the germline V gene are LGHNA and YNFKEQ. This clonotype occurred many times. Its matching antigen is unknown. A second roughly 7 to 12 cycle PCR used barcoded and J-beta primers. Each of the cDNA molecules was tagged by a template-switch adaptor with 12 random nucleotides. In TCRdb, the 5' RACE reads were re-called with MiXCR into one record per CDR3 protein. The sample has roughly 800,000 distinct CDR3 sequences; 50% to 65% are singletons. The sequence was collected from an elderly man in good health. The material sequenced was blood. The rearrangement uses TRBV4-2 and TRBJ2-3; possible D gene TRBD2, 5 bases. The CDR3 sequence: CASSPLKADSTDTQYF. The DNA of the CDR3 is TGTGCCAGCAGCCCCTTGAAAGCGGATTCCACAGATACGCAGTATTTT.